These 14 T cell receptor beta chains originate from one sample sequenced in a study of T cells in women clearing cervical HPV infection. Method: immunoSEQ multiplex PCR; TCRdb's copy keeps in-frame clones and lacks some. In total, the table holds 25,000 to 30,000 clones. The sequenced material came from blood buffy coat. The receptors stem from a woman between 18 and 70 years old with a cervical HPV16 infection that either progressed to CIN3+ or cleared (not recorded which).

Details on this clone: The read terminates 3 residues ahead of where the CDR3 ends, so the germline J gene completes it. The J gene is TRBJ2-1, the V gene TRBV25-1, with 13 bases fitting TRBD2. Per germline, CDR1 MGHDK and CDR2 SYGVNS. This CDR3 comprises 17 residues. Unmatched junction bases numbered 8, after V lost 7 bases and J lost 2 bases. CDR3 DNA, as far as it was read: TGTGCCAGCATGGACAGGGGGACTAGCGGGACCTACAATGAG. This gives the protein CASMDRGTSGTYNE. The whole CDR3 reads CASMDRGTSGTYNEQFF.

Of note for this clone: The read ends 3 residues before the CDR3 terminus; that terminus is restored from the germline J gene. The chain uses TRBV4-1 and TRBJ2-5; D perhaps matches TRBD1 (6 bases). V was shortened by 2 bases and J by 0 bases, with 7 bases between the two germline ends. The CDR3 contains 14 residues. The germline gives CDR1 MGHRA, CDR2 YSYEKL. CDR3: CASSQWTDQETQYF. The sequenced part of the CDR3 DNA is TGCGCCAGCAGCCAATGGACAGACCAAGAGACC.

With regard to this clone: The read falls 3 residues short of the CDR3 end, and the missing part is taken from the germline J gene. The J gene is TRBJ1-4, the V gene TRBV10-1, with TRBD1 as a possible D gene (6 bases). The V end was cut by 2 bases, the J end by 10 bases, with 14 bases between. Germline CDR1 is WNHNN and CDR2 is SYGVQD (reference sequence). This CDR3 region has 14 residues. The CDR3 spells CASSEAGERGKLFF. The sequenced part of the CDR3 DNA is TGCGCCAGCAGTGAGGCAGGGGAACGAGGAAAA.

As concerns this clone: From the germline J gene comes the end of the CDR3, since the read stops 3 residues before it. V and J are TRBV30 and TRBJ2-7; tentative D call: TRBD1 (6 bases). V was pared by 5 bases and J by 3 bases, with 11 bases between. The CDR3 runs 12 residues. Germline values: CDR1 GTSNPN, CDR2 SVGIG (reference sequence). Incomplete CDR3 DNA: TGTGCCTGGCGAGGACAGCTCTACGAG. Its translation is CAWRGQLYE. The entire CDR3 protein is CAWRGQLYEQYF.

A word on this clone: Coverage ceases 3 residues before the CDR3 finishes, and the germline J gene fills in the end. The rearrangement links TRBV7-9 to TRBJ2-5; TRBD1 aligns across 8 bases. The germline CDR1 and CDR2 sequences are SEHNR and FQNEAQ (reference sequence). With V trimmed by 5 bases and J by 1 base, 6 bases remained unmatched. CDR3 length: 15 amino acids. The part of the CDR3 DNA that was read is TGTGCCAGCAGCCTGAGACAGGGGACCCAAGAGACC. Translating it yields CASSLRQGTQET. The CDR3 reads in full as CASSLRQGTQETQYF.

Comments on this clone: The read finishes 3 residues shy of the CDR3 end, and the germline J gene is used to complete it. The gene calls are TRBV2 and TRBJ2-5, with 10 nucleotides matching TRBD2. The CDR3 length is 15 residues. Trimming at V came to 4 bases and at J to 3 bases, leaving 5 bases not matched to a gene. Germline CDR1 and CDR2: SNHLY and FYNNEI. This chain's CDR3 is CASSVLAGGKETQYF. The part of the CDR3 DNA that was read is TGTGCCAGCAGTGTATTAGCGGGGGGTAAAGAGACC.

With respect to this clone: The CDR3 end lies 3 residues beyond the end of the read and is filled in from the germline J gene. V gene TRBV7-8 combines with J gene TRBJ2-3; 8 bases match TRBD2. In germline, CDR1 is SGHVS, CDR2 FQNEAQ. There are 15 residues in the CDR3. The ends lost 5 bases at V and 5 bases at J; junction bases unmatched: 9. The CDR3 DNA, read in part, is TGTGCCAGCAGCCGCTATAGCGGGGTGTTAGATACG. Residues: CASSRYSGVLDT. The entire CDR3 sequence reads CASSRYSGVLDTQYF.

As to this clone: With the read ending 3 residues before the CDR3 end, the germline J gene is used to fill in that end. This chain connects TRBV20-1 to TRBJ1-2; 7 bases fit TRBD1. The CDR3 has 13 residues. The V and J ends lost 3 bases and 4 bases, in that order; junction bases with no gene match: 5. Germline CDR1 reads DFQATT; CDR2 reads SNEGSKA (reference sequence). CDR3 DNA (partial): TGCAGTGCTAGTAGGGCAGGGGGCTATGGC. It codes for CSASRAGGYG. The whole CDR3 region reads CSASRAGGYGYTF.

On this clone: Read coverage stops 3 residues before the CDR3 terminus; the germline J gene supplies the remainder. This chain links TRBV12-3 or TRBV12-4 with TRBJ2-5, with D perhaps matching TRBD1 (5 bases). The CDR3 has 14 residues. The germline V and J ends were trimmed by 3 bases and 1 base, with 9 bases remaining between them. The part of the CDR3 DNA that was read is TGTGCCAGCAGTTTTCCAGACAGCCAAGAGACC. Amino acids: CASSFPDSQET. The full CDR3 is CASSFPDSQETQYF.

The CDR3: CAISDGGATDTQYF. The CDR3 DNA, read in part, is TGTGCCATCAGTGATGGAGGGGCCACAGATACG. The chain is built from TRBV10-3 and TRBJ2-3, with D maybe TRBD2 (6 bases). The CDR3 extends 3 residues past the end of the read, so its final part is completed from the germline J gene. CDR1 and CDR2 from the germline V gene are ENHRY and SYGVKD. The CDR3 spans 14 residues. V lost 3 bases to trimming and J lost 2 bases, with 9 bases between them.

Comment on this clone: The read finishes 3 residues shy of the CDR3 end, and the germline J gene is used to complete it. This sequence joins TRBV10-1 and TRBJ2-5; weak D call: TRBD2 (6 bases). With 6 bases removed from V and 2 bases from J, the gap between germline ends came to 13 bases. Germline V gene data show CDR1 as WNHNN and CDR2 as SYGVQD (reference sequence). The CDR3 covers 14 residues. The DNA read from the CDR3 is TGCGCCAGCAGCTCCGGGACTTCACAAGAGACC. Protein sequence: CASSSGTSQET. The full CDR3 protein reads CASSSGTSQETQYF.

Points on this clone: The CDR3 end falls 3 residues outside the read, so it is completed with the germline J gene. The rearrangement uses TRBV7-8 and TRBJ2-2, with a weak D call TRBD1 (5 bases). The CDR3 is 15 residues long. Germline loops: CDR1 SGHVS, CDR2 FQNEAQ. Trimming shortened V by 7 bases and J by 4 bases, and 16 bases separated the two germline ends. The covered CDR3 bases are TGTGCCAGCACCAAAGAGACAGTTAGCACCGGGGAG. Its protein is CASTKETVSTGE. The entire CDR3 sequence reads CASTKETVSTGELFF.

Turning to this clone: The CDR3 extends 3 residues past the end of the read, so its final part is completed from the germline J gene. The J gene is TRBJ1-1, the V gene TRBV7-6; tentative D call: TRBD1 (6 bases). The CDR3 spans 17 residues. Germline-derived CDR1 and CDR2 are SGHVS and FNYEAQ. Trimming took off 1 base at V and 0 bases at J, with 15 bases between the two ends. The chain's CDR3 is CASSLVGPGALNTEAFF. The DNA read from the CDR3 is TGTGCCAGCAGCTTAGTCGGCCCAGGGGCTCTGAACACTGAA.

As concerns this clone: The read ends 3 residues shy of where the CDR3 ends; the end is completed using the germline J gene. The rearrangement links TRBV12-3 or TRBV12-4 to TRBJ2-5, with a weak D call TRBD2 (6 bases). V shed 6 bases and J shed 5 bases, with 16 bases lying between them. CDR3 length: 14 amino acids. This CDR3 reads CASSSLAGRETQYF. CDR3 DNA, as far as it was read: TGTGCCAGCAGCTCCCTGGCGGGGCGGGAGACC.